The 30 T cell receptor beta chains listed next were all sequenced from one sample in a study of blood T cell repertoires in COVID-19 (TCRdb year 2020). Libraries were made using the immunoSEQ multiplex PCR assay. TCRdb mirrors the immuneACCESS table, restricted to in-frame sequences. Some clones are absent from its copies; in checked studies, under half trace to an unresolved V gene, and the reason for the others is unknown. The sample table records 200,000 to 250,000 clones; 85% of these occur just once. The ten largest clones represent 2.4% of the sample. The sequenced material came from peripheral blood. Every receptor here comes from a woman aged 65 to 85 with COVID-19, enrolled during active disease.

The J gene is TRBJ1-4, the V gene TRBV7-2; 8 positions match TRBD1. CDR1 and CDR2 from the germline V gene are SGHTA and FQGNSA. This CDR3 has 15 amino acids. V gave up 4 bases and J gave up 4 bases; unmatched junction bases: 5. The CDR3 DNA follows: TGTGCCAGCAGCTACACAGGGGGATATAATGAAAAACTGTTTTTT. It codes for CASSYTGGYNEKLFF.

The chain couples TRBV2 to TRBJ2-3; D is perhaps TRBD1 (5 bases). Germline lookup yields CDR1 SNHLY and CDR2 FYNNEI. V gave up 4 bases and J gave up 1 base, with 15 bases separating them. This CDR3 has 16 amino acids. In DNA form, the CDR3 reads TGTGCCAGCAGTGGAGAACCAGGGTTCCGCACAGATACGCAGTATTTT. It codes for CASSGEPGFRTDTQYF.

J is TRBJ1-1 and V is TRBV12-5; TRBD1 agrees at 10 bases. CDR1 is LGHNT, CDR2 FRNRAP, per germline. V gave up 1 base and J gave up 7 bases; unmatched junction bases: 0. The CDR3 covers 13 residues. Here the CDR3 reads CASGLGDRGEAFF. As DNA, the CDR3 is TGTGCTAGTGGTTTGGGGGACAGGGGTGAAGCTTTCTTT.

CDR3 in amino acids: CASSYHLGGGAITGELFF. In DNA, the CDR3 is TGTGCCAGCAGTTACCACCTCGGCGGGGGCGCGATCACCGGGGAGCTGTTTTTT. V is TRBV6-2 or TRBV6-3 and J is TRBJ2-2; the D gene is possibly TRBD2 (7 bases). Trimming removed 2 bases from V and 4 bases from J, with 20 bases in between. Germline lookup yields CDR1 MNHEY and CDR2 SVGEGT. The CDR3 extends over 18 amino acids.

The chain has TRBV5-6 and TRBJ1-5; tentatively, D is TRBD1 (6 bases). The CDR3 extends over 13 amino acids. The V end lost 4 bases, the J end lost 4 bases, and 9 bases lay between the germline ends. Per the germline V gene, CDR1 is SGHDT and CDR2 is YYEEEE. CDR3 bases: TGTGCCAGCAGCGCGGACAGAAATCAGCCCCAGCATTTT. It encodes CASSADRNQPQHF. The complete variable domain, with remaining parts taken from reference TRBV5-6 and TRBJ1-5, reads DAGVTQSPTHLIKTRGQQVTLRCSPKSGHDTVSWYQQALGQGPQFIFQYYEEEERQRGNFPDRFSGHQFPNYSSELNVNALLLGDSALYLCASSADRNQPQHFGDGTRLSIL.

The chain joins TRBV7-9 to TRBJ2-7; possible D gene TRBD1, 5 bases. Trimming shortened V by 0 bases and J by 2 bases, and 8 bases separated the two germline ends. The CDR3 length is 14 residues. CDR1 and CDR2 (germline): SEHNR, FQNEAQ (reference sequence). CDR3: CASSLATGPYEQYF. In nucleotides, the CDR3 is TGTGCCAGCAGCTTAGCAACAGGTCCCTACGAGCAGTACTTC.

The chain is built from TRBV5-1 and TRBJ1-3; no clear D gene. CDR1 is SGHRS, CDR2 YFSETQ, per germline. V was pared by 0 bases and J by 3 bases, with 7 bases between. This CDR3 contains 14 residues. CDR3 DNA: TGCGCCAGCAGCTTGGGGCGGCTTGGAAACACCATATATTTT. Its translation is CASSLGRLGNTIYF. The variable domain in full, completed from reference TRBV5-1 and TRBJ1-3, reads KAGVTQTPRYLIKTRGQQVTLSCSPISGHRSVSWYQQTPGQGLQFLFEYFSETQRNKGNFPGRFSGRQFSNSRSEMNVSTLELGDSALYLCASSLGRLGNTIYFGEGSWLTVV.

J is TRBJ2-2 and V is TRBV3-1 (or the pseudogene TRBV3-2); D not certain. The V gene's germline CDR1 is LGHDT and CDR2 YNNKEL (reference sequence). The CDR3 is made up of 13 amino acids. V lost 4 bases and J 4 bases, leaving 7 bases between the germline ends. The CDR3 region is CASSPRGTGELFF. For the CDR3, the DNA is TGTGCCAGCAGCCCCCGAGGCACCGGGGAGCTGTTTTTT.

This chain joins TRBV19 and TRBJ1-1; a possible D gene is TRBD1 (5 bases). The CDR3 is 16 amino acids. V was clipped by 5 bases and J by 0 bases, with 16 bases between them. Looked up from germline, CDR1 is LNHDA and CDR2 is SQIVND (reference sequence). Here the CDR3 reads CASSRTRTPMNTEAFF. The CDR3 region has the DNA TGTGCCAGTAGTCGGACAAGGACCCCAATGAACACTGAAGCTTTCTTT.

This clone was detected a few times. The chain links TRBV28 to TRBJ1-5; TRBD1 matches 7 bases. J gave up 4 bases and V 8 bases, and 8 bases lay outside the gene matches. This CDR3 has 14 residues. Germline V gene data show CDR1 as MDHEN and CDR2 as SYDVKM. CDR3 nucleotide sequence: TGTGCCAGCCAGAACAGGGGAAGGAATCAGCCCCAGCATTTT. Protein: CASQNRGRNQPQHF.

The chain couples TRBV2 to TRBJ1-1; tentative D call: TRBD1 (6 bases). CDR1 is SNHLY, CDR2 FYNNEI, per germline. The CDR3 length is 11 residues. The V gene lost 8 bases and the J gene lost 11 bases, with 15 bases spanning the gap. The CDR3 loop is CASGGGPKAFF. The CDR3 DNA reads as TGTGCCAGCGGGGGGGGGCCAAAGGCTTTCTTT.

The chain carries TRBV5-6 and TRBJ2-2; 8 bases line up with TRBD1. After removal of 6 bases from V and 5 bases from J, the junction contained 3 bases not matched to a gene. The CDR3 is made up of 13 amino acids. Germline values: CDR1 SGHDT, CDR2 YYEEEE. The CDR3: CASNQGATGELFF. Written as DNA, the CDR3 is TGTGCCAGCAACCAGGGGGCTACCGGGGAGCTGTTTTTT.

This chain links TRBV6-2 or TRBV6-3 with TRBJ2-1; D remains ambiguous. The CDR3 loop spans 15 amino acids. Germline CDR1 MNHEY, CDR2 SVGEGT. Between the trimmed V and J ends, which lost 6 bases and 0 bases, there was a span of 12 bases. In DNA form, the CDR3 reads TGTGCCAGCAGCAGTAGCCAGAGCTCCTACAATGAGCAGTTCTTC. As protein: CASSSSQSSYNEQFF.

The chain joins TRBV5-5 to TRBJ2-7; 7 bases map to TRBD1. Trimming removed 4 bases from V and 3 bases from J; junction bases left unmatched: 10. Germline assignment: CDR1 SGHKS and CDR2 YYEKEE (reference sequence). The CDR3 consists of 15 residues. CDR3 DNA sequence: TGTGCCAGCAGCCCCGGACAGGCCGATTTCTACGAGCAGTACTTC. Translating gives CASSPGQADFYEQYF.

This clone was seen a handful of times. The rearrangement links TRBV9 to TRBJ2-1, with 13 positions matching TRBD2. V lost 0 bases, J lost 5 bases, and 2 bases stayed unmatched. The germline V gene encodes CDR1 SGDLS and CDR2 YYNGEE. CDR3 length: 16 amino acids. CDR3 sequence reads: CASSVEGTSGNNEQFF. The DNA of the CDR3 is TGTGCCAGCAGCGTAGAAGGGACTAGCGGGAACAATGAGCAGTTCTTC.

The chain has TRBV3-1 (or the pseudogene TRBV3-2) and TRBJ1-1; D might be TRBD1 (5 bases). V was shortened by 4 bases and J by 6 bases, with 15 bases between the two germline ends. The CDR3 is made up of 14 amino acids. Germline CDR1 and CDR2: LGHDT and YNNKEL (reference sequence). The CDR3 DNA reads as TGTGCCAGCAGCCGCGAAACGGGGGGTGCTGAAGCTTTCTTT. Its translation: CASSRETGGAEAFF.

The V gene is TRBV7-6, the J gene TRBJ2-2; 8 nucleotides line up with TRBD2. The CDR3 length is 15 residues. The ends lost 5 bases at V and 3 bases at J; junction bases unmatched: 5. Germline CDR1 is SGHVS and CDR2 is FNYEAQ. For the CDR3, the DNA is TGTGCCAGCAGCCCGAGCGGGGGAGACACCGGGGAGCTGTTTTTT. This sequence encodes CASSPSGGDTGELFF.

CDR3 in DNA: TGTGCCAGTAGGCAAAGACAGGCTGGAAACACCATATATTTT. Protein: CASRQRQAGNTIYF. V and J are TRBV19 and TRBJ1-3, with D perhaps matching TRBD1 (6 bases). The CDR3 length is 14 residues. Germline lookup yields CDR1 LNHDA and CDR2 SQIVND (reference sequence). V was clipped by 6 bases and J by 2 bases, with 11 bases between them. Combining the CDR3 with reference TRBV19 and TRBJ1-3 gives the whole variable domain DGGITQSPKYLFRKEGQNVTLSCEQNLNHDAMYWYRQDPGQGLRLIYYSQIVNDFQKGDIAEGYSVSREKKESFPLTVTSAQKNPTAFYLCASRQRQAGNTIYFGEGSWLTVV.

CDR3 region: CASSFYLGGELFF. CDR3 nucleotide sequence: TGTGCCAGCAGTTTCTATCTCGGTGGGGAGCTGTTTTTT. The chain carries TRBV6-5 and TRBJ2-2; unclear D gene. Germline assignment: CDR1 MNHEY and CDR2 SVGAGI. Trimming cost V 4 bases and J 8 bases, with 11 bases left between them. The CDR3 totals 13 residues.

This clone was counted a few times. The rearrangement links TRBV6-5 to TRBJ2-2, with 7 bases that match TRBD1. CDR3 size: 15 residues. Trimming took 8 bases from V and 0 from J; bases not matched to a gene: 6. Germline CDR1 is MNHEY and CDR2 is SVGAGI. The CDR3 here is CASFRTGANTGELFF. In DNA, the CDR3 is TGTGCCAGCTTTAGGACAGGAGCGAACACCGGGGAGCTGTTTTTT.

V is TRBV5-4 and J is TRBJ1-5; 12 bases are a match to TRBD1. V trimming: 1 base; J trimming: 5 bases; junction bases outside the gene matches: 7. Per the germline V gene, CDR1 is SGHNT and CDR2 is YYREEE (reference sequence). The CDR3 totals 17 residues. CDR3 residues: CASSLIGTGGDDQPQHF. The DNA for the CDR3 is TGTGCCAGCAGCTTGATTGGGACAGGGGGCGACGATCAGCCCCAGCATTTT.

J is TRBJ2-3 and V is TRBV6-2 or TRBV6-3; D unresolved. V lost 4 bases to trimming and J lost 7 bases, with 9 bases between them. Germline V gene sequence: CDR1 MNHEY, CDR2 SVGEGT. The CDR3 runs to 12 residues. CDR3 loop: CASSSMLNTQYF. The CDR3 region has the DNA TGTGCCAGCAGTTCTATGTTAAATACGCAGTATTTT.

The chain employs TRBV27 and TRBJ1-6; a weak D match, TRBD1 (6 bases). The germline gives CDR1 MNHEY, CDR2 SMNVEV (reference sequence). CDR3 length: 13 residues. Trimming stripped 3 bases from V and 9 bases from J, with 9 bases between. The CDR3 DNA follows: TGTGCCAGCAGTTTTCTGGACAGTTCACCCCTCCACTTT. This codes for CASSFLDSSPLHF.

The V call is TRBV30, the J call TRBJ2-2; D not certain. CDR3 length: 14 amino acids. V was pared by 2 bases and J by 6 bases, with 13 bases between. The V gene's germline CDR1 is GTSNPN and CDR2 SVGIG (reference sequence). Here the CDR3 DNA reads TGTGCCTGGAGTCTCTCGCCCCGGGCCGGGGAGCTGTTTTTT. This translates into CAWSLSPRAGELFF.

The CDR3 loop reads CASSYSIAGPLETQYF. Written as DNA, the CDR3 is TGTGCCAGCAGTTACTCGATAGCGGGACCGCTAGAGACCCAGTACTTC. The chain employs TRBV6-5 and TRBJ2-5; 8 bases line up with TRBD2. The ends lost 0 bases at V and 4 bases at J; junction bases unmatched: 7. Germline CDR1 reads MNHEY; CDR2 reads SVGAGI. The CDR3 sequence is 16 residues long.

The chain combines TRBV2 with TRBJ1-2, with D perhaps matching TRBD1 (5 bases). Germline CDR1 reads SNHLY; CDR2 reads FYNNEI. The CDR3 is made up of 13 amino acids. Trimming took 4 bases from V and 8 from J, leaving 14 bases between them. Here the CDR3 reads CASSGGPQEGYTF. CDR3 DNA: TGTGCCAGCAGTGGGGGCCCCCAGGAGGGCTACACCTTC.

There are a few counts of this clone. The chain joins TRBV2 to TRBJ1-1; D is ambiguous. Germline values: CDR1 SNHLY, CDR2 FYNNEI. V was clipped by 3 bases and J by 0 bases, with 2 bases between them. This CDR3 spans 12 amino acids. CDR3 region: CASSDVNTEAFF. The CDR3 region has the DNA TGTGCCAGCAGTGACGTGAACACTGAAGCTTTCTTT.

The CDR3 DNA reads TGTGCCAGCAGCGACCACCCACAGGGGGCCTCCTACGAGCAGTACTTC. Translated, it gives CASSDHPQGASYEQYF. The chain is built from TRBV7-9 and TRBJ2-7, with 9 bases matching TRBD1. V shed 5 bases, J shed 0 bases, and the junction held 8 bases outside the gene matches. The CDR3 loop spans 16 amino acids. Germline CDR1 SEHNR, CDR2 FQNEAQ (reference sequence).

A single count supports this clone. The chain employs TRBV11-2 and TRBJ1-1; 9 nucleotides agree with TRBD1. The germline CDR1 and CDR2 sequences are SGHAT and FQNNGV. The CDR3 covers 16 residues. The V gene end was trimmed by 1 base and the J gene end by 5 bases; junction bases not matched to a gene: 8. CDR3 sequence (DNA): TGTGCCAGCAGCTTAGCAACAGGGGGCGCAGGAACTGAAGCTTTCTTT. This translates into CASSLATGGAGTEAFF.

V is TRBV18 and J is TRBJ2-1, with 8 bases that match TRBD1. CDR3 length equals 16 residues. Germline V gives CDR1 KGHSH, CDR2 LQKENI. The V segment lost 0 bases and the J segment 5 bases; nucleotides outside the gene matches: 6. Here the CDR3 reads CASSPPATGENNEQFF. In DNA form, the CDR3 reads TGTGCCAGCTCACCACCTGCGACAGGGGAAAACAATGAGCAGTTCTTC.